This T cell receptor (beta chain) was captured by sequencing in a study of neurological immune-mediated disorders. CDR3 length: 16 amino acids. Over 180 million TCR-beta sequences from 15-18 subjects were obtained in each sequencing run. TCRdb recomputed calls from the 5' RACE reads with MiXCR, one row per CDR3 protein. Seen here are 50,000 to 55,000 distinct CDR3 sequences, 10% observed once, and the top ten hold about 5.4%. The specimen was PBMCs. The receptor's source is a man between 65 and 80 years old with HTLV-1-associated myelopathy (HAM/TSP). The V and J genes are TRBV21-1 and TRBJ1-1. TRBV21-1 is deemed a pseudogene. The CDR3 sequence is CASSSFLDTMNTEAFF. Written as DNA, the CDR3 is TGTGCCAGCAGCTCTTTCCTCGACACTATGAACACTGAAGCTTTCTTT.